This T cell receptor beta chain is drawn from a study of CD8 T cells in ankylosing spondylitis. Notes on the study in general: Disease-linked clones were CD8+ and relatively rare in peripheral blood. Several highly homologous variants made up a TCR beta motif that seemed to typify ankylosing spondylitis blood.

The CDR3 spans 16 residues. V was cut by 4 bases and J by 0 bases, with 16 bases left in between. CDR1 MNHEY and CDR2 SVGAGI come from the germline V gene. MiXCR, applied by TCRdb to the 5' RACE reads, yields one record per CDR3 protein. The sample carries about 460,000 distinct CDR3 sequences, about 5% recorded once. A word on this clonotype: The antigen remains undetermined.

The chain carries TRBV6-5 and TRBJ2-7; either TRBD1 or TRBD2 may supply D (6 bases each). The source is a male donor with ankylosing spondylitis. Sequencing was performed on blood, either unsorted or a sorted T cell fraction (not recorded which). DNA for the CDR3: TGTGCCAGCAGTTCGCCGGGGGCGATTGGCTCCTACGAGCAGTACTTC. Amino acids: CASSSPGAIGSYEQYF.